Shown below are 6 T cell receptor beta chains from a single sample sequenced in a study of cytomegalovirus exposure and HLA in healthy donors. 13 Jbeta primers and 60 Vbeta primers were used for the PCR. Clones were sequenced by immunoSEQ multiplex PCR, and TCRdb holds only the in-frame ones, with some missing. The repertoire includes over 150,000 clones, roughly 78% of them detected once, and 0.6% to 0.7% sits in the top ten. Sequencing input: PBMCs. The source of these receptors is a boy aged 5-17 years in good health and CMV-seronegative.

The chain employs TRBV7-9 and TRBJ2-1; 9 positions match TRBD1. V was clipped by 6 bases and J by 7 bases; unmatched bases: 10. Germline lookup yields CDR1 SEHNR and CDR2 FQNEAQ (reference sequence). The CDR3 loop spans 15 amino acids. For the CDR3, the DNA is TGTGCCAGCAGTGACCGGGACAGGGAAGGAAATGAGCAGTTCTTC. This sequence encodes CASSDRDREGNEQFF.

This sequence joins TRBV27 and TRBJ2-2; TRBD2 aligns across 9 bases. V dropped 1 base and J dropped 7; count of bases not matched to a gene: 1. CDR1 is MNHEY and CDR2 is SMNVEV in the germline V gene (reference sequence). The CDR3 contains 14 residues. This chain's CDR3 is CASSLWRGGGELFF. The CDR3 coding sequence is TGTGCCAGCAGTTTATGGCGGGGGGGCGGGGAGCTGTTTTTT.

The V and J genes are TRBV5-1 and TRBJ2-7; possible D gene TRBD2, 6 bases. The CDR3 covers 12 residues. Germline V lookup: CDR1 SGHRS, CDR2 YFSETQ. V dropped 4 bases and J dropped 5 bases, with 10 bases sitting between them. CDR3: CASSPGVNEQYF. The CDR3 DNA is TGCGCCAGCAGCCCGGGGGTCAACGAGCAGTACTTC.

This clone was recorded once. This sequence joins TRBV5-4 and TRBJ2-5, with D tentatively TRBD1 (6 bases). CDR1 is SGHNT, CDR2 YYREEE, per germline (reference sequence). This CDR3 comprises 14 residues. The V gene lost 4 bases and the J gene lost 2 bases, with 12 bases spanning the gap. CDR3 region: CASSTPGTQETQYF. The CDR3 DNA follows: TGTGCCAGCAGCACCCCGGGGACACAAGAGACCCAGTACTTC. Supplemented by reference TRBV5-4 and TRBJ2-5, the full variable domain reads ETGVTQSPTHLIKTRGQQVTLRCSSQSGHNTVSWYQQALGQGPQFIFQYYREEENGRGNFPPRFSGLQFPNYSSELNVNALELDDSALYLCASSTPGTQETQYFGPGTRLLVL.

The CDR3 region is CASSFDAGRYGYTF. As DNA, the CDR3 is TGCGCCAGCAGCTTTGATGCCGGGAGGTATGGCTACACCTTC. The V call is TRBV5-1, the J call TRBJ1-2; D gene unclear. This CDR3 region has 14 residues. Trimming removed 2 bases at V and 5 bases at J, with 13 bases between. The germline gives CDR1 SGHRS, CDR2 YFSETQ. The full variable domain, completed using reference TRBV5-1 and TRBJ1-2, is KAGVTQTPRYLIKTRGQQVTLSCSPISGHRSVSWYQQTPGQGLQFLFEYFSETQRNKGNFPGRFSGRQFSNSRSEMNVSTLELGDSALYLCASSFDAGRYGYTFGSGTRLTVV.

With respect to this clone: The junction departs from the called germline gene at one end, perhaps through a read error. The chain couples TRBV19 to TRBJ1-5; D is possibly TRBD1 (6 bases). The V gene's germline CDR1 is LNHDA and CDR2 SQIVND (reference sequence). This CDR3 has 12 amino acids. The CDR3 sequence is CASTIDRRPQHF. CDR3 nucleotides: TGTGCCAGTACTATAGACAGGCGGCCCCAGCATTTT.